These 13 T cell receptor beta chains were sequenced from one sample in a study of blood T cell repertoires in COVID-19. Only in-frame clones appear in the TCRdb table, and some are missing; sequencing was by immunoSEQ multiplex PCR. The table records roughly 170,000 clones, just under 90% of them present only once. Input material: peripheral blood. These receptor sequences come from an older woman with COVID-19, enrolled during active disease.

The chain is built from TRBV5-4 and TRBJ2-1; 9 bases agree with TRBD1. Germline CDR1 SGHNT, CDR2 YYREEE (reference sequence). This CDR3 spans 16 amino acids. Unmatched junction bases numbered 7, after V lost 3 bases and J lost 3 bases. DNA of the CDR3: TGTGCCAGCAGCTGGGGACAGGGAGCTAGCTACAATGAGCAGTTCTTC. It yields the protein CASSWGQGASYNEQFF.

The chain carries TRBV27 and TRBJ2-1; 7 nucleotides agree with TRBD1. This CDR3 region has 14 residues. The germline V gene encodes CDR1 MNHEY and CDR2 SMNVEV (reference sequence). Trimming took 6 bases from V and 5 from J; bases not matched to a gene: 7. This chain's CDR3 is CASSMQGQNNEQFF. CDR3 bases: TGTGCCAGCAGCATGCAGGGACAGAACAATGAGCAGTTCTTC.

The genes are TRBV27 and TRBJ2-7; possible D gene TRBD1, 6 bases. CDR3 length equals 15 residues. The germline V and J ends were trimmed by 6 bases and 0 bases, with 15 bases remaining between them. CDR1 is MNHEY, CDR2 SMNVEV, per germline (reference sequence). In DNA, the CDR3 is TGTGCCAGCAGAAAGACAGGAGGCAGCTCCTACGAGCAGTACTTC. Protein sequence: CASRKTGGSSYEQYF.

The chain links TRBV27 to TRBJ1-5; tentative D call: TRBD1 (5 bases). From germline, CDR1 is MNHEY and CDR2 SMNVEV (reference sequence). Trimming removed 5 bases from V and 7 bases from J, with 12 bases in between. This CDR3 spans 13 amino acids. This CDR3 reads CASSLTDRQPQHF. The DNA for the CDR3 is TGTGCCAGCAGTCTGACTGACAGACAGCCCCAGCATTTT.

This clone came up once. This chain links TRBV10-2 with TRBJ2-2; 8 bases align to TRBD1. Germline lookup yields CDR1 WSHSY and CDR2 SAAADI. The CDR3 totals 15 residues. V lost 3 bases and J lost 4; bases outside the gene matches: 4. Here the CDR3 DNA reads TGCGCCAGCAGTGACCAGGGGGCTTCCACCGGGGAGCTGTTTTTT. The encoded protein is CASSDQGASTGELFF.

The chain links TRBV10-3 to TRBJ2-5, with D maybe TRBD1 (6 bases). CDR1 and CDR2 (germline): ENHRY, SYGVKD. V shed 10 bases and J shed 4 bases, with 13 bases lying between them. The CDR3 sequence is 12 residues long. CDR3: CATTGNRETQYF. In DNA, the CDR3 is TGTGCCACCACAGGGAATAGAGAGACCCAGTACTTC.

The V gene is TRBV30, the J gene TRBJ2-1; a possible D gene is TRBD2 (6 bases). Trimming shortened V by 3 bases and J by 5 bases, and 20 bases separated the two germline ends. Germline V gene data show CDR1 as GTSNPN and CDR2 as SVGIG (reference sequence). This CDR3 is built from 16 residues. CDR3 bases: TGTGCCTGGAGCCCCCTAAGTCGGGACTTGAACAATGAGCAGTTCTTC. The encoded protein is CAWSPLSRDLNNEQFF.

The chain carries TRBV4-3 and TRBJ2-1, with TRBD2 as a possible D gene (5 bases). The CDR3 spans 16 residues. Germline V CDR1 and CDR2: LGHNA, YSLEER. With 6 bases removed from V and 5 bases from J, the gap between germline ends came to 20 bases. CDR3 DNA: TGCGCCAGCAGTTCGTTTCTAGGAGGTAGCCACAATGAGCAGTTCTTC. Protein product: CASSSFLGGSHNEQFF.

The chain joins TRBV7-9 to TRBJ2-4; 10 positions agree with TRBD2. The trim removed 1 base at V and 0 bases at J, leaving 9 bases unmatched. The length of the CDR3 is 19 residues. CDR1 SEHNR and CDR2 FQNEAQ come from the germline V gene (reference sequence). CDR3 sequence: CASSLEAASGSRAKNIQYF. The CDR3 DNA sequence: TGTGCCAGCAGCTTAGAAGCCGCTAGCGGGAGCAGAGCCAAAAACATTCAGTACTTC.

The J gene is TRBJ2-1, the V gene TRBV19; D is perhaps TRBD1 (5 bases). V was trimmed by 3 bases and J by 4 bases, leaving 13 bases between them. Germline CDR1 reads LNHDA; CDR2 reads SQIVND (reference sequence). This CDR3 has 15 residues. For the CDR3, the DNA is TGTGCCAGTAGTATTCAACAGGATTCGTACAATGAGCAGTTCTTC. This sequence encodes CASSIQQDSYNEQFF.

The chain recombines TRBV15 with TRBJ1-1; D perhaps matches TRBD1 (6 bases). Germline loops: CDR1 LNHNV, CDR2 YYDKDF (reference sequence). Trimming cost V 5 bases and J 1 base, with 17 bases left between them. The CDR3 totals 16 residues. The CDR3 loop is CATSPRAGVTNTEAFF. The DNA of the CDR3 is TGTGCCACCAGCCCCCGAGCAGGGGTCACGAACACTGAAGCTTTCTTT.

The V call is TRBV4-2, the J call TRBJ1-4; 7 bases agree with TRBD1. Trimming at V came to 2 bases and at J to 5 bases, leaving 11 bases not matched to a gene. CDR1 and CDR2 from the germline V gene are LGHNA and YNFKEQ. This CDR3 spans 17 amino acids. The CDR3 nucleotides are TGTGCCAGCAGCCAATCTGCTGGGGACAGCCAGAATGAAAAACTGTTTTTT. It translates to CASSQSAGDSQNEKLFF.

V usage is TRBV3-1 (or the pseudogene TRBV3-2) and J usage is TRBJ2-5; weak D call: TRBD2 (5 bases). The germline V gene has CDR1 LGHDT and CDR2 YNNKEL (reference sequence). Trimming cost V 0 bases and J 5 bases, with 13 bases left between them. The CDR3 is 15 residues long. The DNA for the CDR3 is TGTGCCAGCAGCCAAGACTCAGCGGAGACCGAGACCCAGTACTTC. It encodes CASSQDSAETETQYF.